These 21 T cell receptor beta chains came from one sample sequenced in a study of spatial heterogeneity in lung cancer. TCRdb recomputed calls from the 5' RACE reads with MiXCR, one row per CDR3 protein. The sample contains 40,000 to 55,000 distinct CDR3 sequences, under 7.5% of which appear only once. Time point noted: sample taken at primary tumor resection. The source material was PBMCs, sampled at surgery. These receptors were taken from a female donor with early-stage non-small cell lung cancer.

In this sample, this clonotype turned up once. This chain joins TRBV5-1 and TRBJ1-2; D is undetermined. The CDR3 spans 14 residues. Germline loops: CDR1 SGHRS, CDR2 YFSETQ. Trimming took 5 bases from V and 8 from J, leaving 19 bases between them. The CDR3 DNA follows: TGCGCCAGCAGTAAAGACGGAGGTTCTGGAGGCTACACCTTC. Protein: CASSKDGGSGGYTF.

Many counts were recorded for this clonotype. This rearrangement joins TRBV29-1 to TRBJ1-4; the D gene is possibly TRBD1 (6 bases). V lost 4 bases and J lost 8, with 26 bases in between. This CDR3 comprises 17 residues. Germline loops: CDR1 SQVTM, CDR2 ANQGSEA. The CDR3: CSVGVRTRGQLFEKLFF. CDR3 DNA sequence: TGCAGCGTTGGGGTGAGGACCCGTGGACAGCTATTCGAAAAACTGTTTTTT.

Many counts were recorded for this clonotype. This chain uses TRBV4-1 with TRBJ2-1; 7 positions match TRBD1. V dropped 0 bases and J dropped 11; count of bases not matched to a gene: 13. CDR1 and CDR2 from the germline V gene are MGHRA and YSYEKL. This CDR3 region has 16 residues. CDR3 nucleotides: TGCGCCAGCAGCCAAGATGGGAATAGACAGGGATCAAAGCAGTTCTTC. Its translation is CASSQDGNRQGSKQFF.

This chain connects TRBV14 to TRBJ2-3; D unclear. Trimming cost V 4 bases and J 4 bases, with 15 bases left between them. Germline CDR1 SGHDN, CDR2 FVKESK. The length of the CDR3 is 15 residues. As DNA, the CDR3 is TGTGCCAGCAGCCCCGACGGGCCTAGGGCAGATACGCAGTATTTT. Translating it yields CASSPDGPRADTQYF.

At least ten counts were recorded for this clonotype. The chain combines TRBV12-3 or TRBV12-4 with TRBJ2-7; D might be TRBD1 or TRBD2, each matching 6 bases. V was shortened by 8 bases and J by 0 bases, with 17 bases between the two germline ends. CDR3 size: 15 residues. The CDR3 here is CASSKRGGSSYEQYF. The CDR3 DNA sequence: TGTGCCAGCTCAAAACGAGGGGGGAGCTCCTACGAGCAGTACTTC.

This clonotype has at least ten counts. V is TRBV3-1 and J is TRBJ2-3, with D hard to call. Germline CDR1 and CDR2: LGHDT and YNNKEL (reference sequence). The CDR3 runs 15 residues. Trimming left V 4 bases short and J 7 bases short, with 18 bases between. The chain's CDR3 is CASSPTGLNTNTQYF. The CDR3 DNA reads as TGTGCCAGCAGCCCCACGGGTCTCAATACCAATACGCAGTATTTT.

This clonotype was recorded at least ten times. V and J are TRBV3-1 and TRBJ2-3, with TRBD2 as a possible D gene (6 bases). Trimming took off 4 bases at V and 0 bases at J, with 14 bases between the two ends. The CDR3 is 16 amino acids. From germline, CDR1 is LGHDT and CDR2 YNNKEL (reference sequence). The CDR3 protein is CASSLLAAASTDTQYF. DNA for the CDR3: TGTGCCAGCAGCCTCTTAGCGGCTGCTAGCACAGATACGCAGTATTTT.

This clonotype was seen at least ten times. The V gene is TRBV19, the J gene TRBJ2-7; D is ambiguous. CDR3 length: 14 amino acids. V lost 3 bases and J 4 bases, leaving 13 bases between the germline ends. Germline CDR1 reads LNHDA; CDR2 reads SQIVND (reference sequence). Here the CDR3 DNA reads TGTGCCAGTAGTATCGTAGGGCGGCGTTACGAGCAGTACTTC. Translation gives CASSIVGRRYEQYF.

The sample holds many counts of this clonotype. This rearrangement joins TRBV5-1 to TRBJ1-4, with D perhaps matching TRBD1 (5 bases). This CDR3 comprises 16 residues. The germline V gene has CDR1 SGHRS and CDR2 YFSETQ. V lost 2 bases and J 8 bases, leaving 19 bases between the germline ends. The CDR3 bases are TGCGCCAGCAGCTTTCTGGTGGTTCGCGGGGCCGAAAAACTGTTTTTT. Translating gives CASSFLVVRGAEKLFF.

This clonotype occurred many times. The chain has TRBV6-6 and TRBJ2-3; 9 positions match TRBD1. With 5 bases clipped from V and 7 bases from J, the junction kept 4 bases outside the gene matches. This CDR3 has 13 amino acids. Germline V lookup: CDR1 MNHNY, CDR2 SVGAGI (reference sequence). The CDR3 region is CASSNRGRNTQYF. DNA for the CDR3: TGTGCCAGCAGTAACAGGGGGCGGAATACGCAGTATTTT.

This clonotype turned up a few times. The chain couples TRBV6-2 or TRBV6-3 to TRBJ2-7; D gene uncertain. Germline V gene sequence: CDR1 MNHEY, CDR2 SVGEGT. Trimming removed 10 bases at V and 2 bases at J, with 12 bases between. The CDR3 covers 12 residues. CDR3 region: CATSRAAYEQYF. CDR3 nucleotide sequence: TGTGCCACCTCTAGAGCCGCCTACGAGCAGTACTTC.

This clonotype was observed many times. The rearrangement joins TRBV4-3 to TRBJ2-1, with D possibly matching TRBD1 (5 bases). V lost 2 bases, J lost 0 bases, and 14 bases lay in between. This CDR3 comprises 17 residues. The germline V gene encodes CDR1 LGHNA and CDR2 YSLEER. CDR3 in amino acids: CASSQPTGSSSYNEQFF. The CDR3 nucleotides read TGCGCCAGCAGCCAACCTACAGGTTCCAGCTCCTACAATGAGCAGTTCTTC.

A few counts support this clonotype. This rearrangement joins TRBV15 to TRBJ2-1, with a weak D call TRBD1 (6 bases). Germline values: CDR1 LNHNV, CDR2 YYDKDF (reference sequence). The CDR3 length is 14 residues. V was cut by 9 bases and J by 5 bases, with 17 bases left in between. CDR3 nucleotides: TGTGCCACAGGACTCGGGACAATAAACAATGAGCAGTTCTTC. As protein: CATGLGTINNEQFF. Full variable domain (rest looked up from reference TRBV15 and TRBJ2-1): DAMVIQNPRYQVTQFGKPVTLSCSQTLNHNVMYWYQQKSSQAPKLLFHYYDKDFNNEADTPDNFQSRRPNTSFCFLDIRSPGLGDTAMYLCATGLGTINNEQFFGPGTRLTVL.

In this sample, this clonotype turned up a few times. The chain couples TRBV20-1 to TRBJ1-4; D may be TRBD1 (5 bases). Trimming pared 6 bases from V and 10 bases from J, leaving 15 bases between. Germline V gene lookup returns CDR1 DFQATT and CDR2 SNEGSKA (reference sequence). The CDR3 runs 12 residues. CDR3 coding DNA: TGCAGTGCCCGTATCCAGGGAGGAAAACTGTTTTTT. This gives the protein CSARIQGGKLFF.

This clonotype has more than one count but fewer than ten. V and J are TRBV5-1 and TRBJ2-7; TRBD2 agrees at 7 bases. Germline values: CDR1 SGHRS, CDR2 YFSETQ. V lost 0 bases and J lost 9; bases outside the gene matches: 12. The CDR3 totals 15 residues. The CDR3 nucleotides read TGCGCCAGCAGCTTGGCAGATGGGACTACCGCCCCGCAGTACTTC. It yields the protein CASSLADGTTAPQYF. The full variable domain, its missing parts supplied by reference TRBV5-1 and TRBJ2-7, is KAGVTQTPRYLIKTRGQQVTLSCSPISGHRSVSWYQQTPGQGLQFLFEYFSETQRNKGNFPGRFSGRQFSNSRSEMNVSTLELGDSALYLCASSLADGTTAPQYFGPGTRLTVT.

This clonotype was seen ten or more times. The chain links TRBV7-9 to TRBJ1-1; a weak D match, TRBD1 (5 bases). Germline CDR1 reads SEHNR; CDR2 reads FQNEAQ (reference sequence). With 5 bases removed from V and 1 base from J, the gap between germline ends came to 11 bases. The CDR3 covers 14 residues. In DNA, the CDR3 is TGTGCCAGCAGCCTACGAGGGGCGAACACTGAAGCTTTCTTT. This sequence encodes CASSLRGANTEAFF.

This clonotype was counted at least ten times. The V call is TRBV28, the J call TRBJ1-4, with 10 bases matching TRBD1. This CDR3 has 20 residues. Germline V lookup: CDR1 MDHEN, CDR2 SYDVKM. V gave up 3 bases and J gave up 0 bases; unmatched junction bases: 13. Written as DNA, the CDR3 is TGTGCCAGCAGTTTGGGGTTCGGGACAGGGGACATTCCAACTAATGAAAAACTGTTTTTT. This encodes CASSLGFGTGDIPTNEKLFF. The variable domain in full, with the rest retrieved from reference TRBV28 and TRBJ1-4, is DVKVTQSSRYLVKRTGEKVFLECVQDMDHENMFWYRQDPGLGLRLIYFSYDVKMKEKGDIPEGYSVSREKKERFSLILESASTNQTSMYLCASSLGFGTGDIPTNEKLFFGSGTQLSVL.

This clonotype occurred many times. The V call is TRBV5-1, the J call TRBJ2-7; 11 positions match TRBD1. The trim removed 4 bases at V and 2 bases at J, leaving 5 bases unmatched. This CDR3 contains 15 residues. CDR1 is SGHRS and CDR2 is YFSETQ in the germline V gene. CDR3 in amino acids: CASSRGTGGTYEQYF. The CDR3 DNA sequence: TGCGCCAGCAGCAGAGGGACAGGGGGAACCTACGAGCAGTACTTC.

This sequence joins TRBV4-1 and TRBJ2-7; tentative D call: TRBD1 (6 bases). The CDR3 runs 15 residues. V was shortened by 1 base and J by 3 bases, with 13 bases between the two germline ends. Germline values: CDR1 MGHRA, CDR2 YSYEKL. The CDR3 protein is CASSQAGGQSYEQYF. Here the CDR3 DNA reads TGCGCCAGCAGCCAAGCTGGAGGACAGAGCTACGAGCAGTACTTC.

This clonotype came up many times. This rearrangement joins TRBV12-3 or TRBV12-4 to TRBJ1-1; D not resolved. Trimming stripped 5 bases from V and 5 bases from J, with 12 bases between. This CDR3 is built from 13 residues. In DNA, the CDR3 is TGTGCCAGCAGTCGCTCACAGTGGACTGAAGCTTTCTTT. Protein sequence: CASSRSQWTEAFF.

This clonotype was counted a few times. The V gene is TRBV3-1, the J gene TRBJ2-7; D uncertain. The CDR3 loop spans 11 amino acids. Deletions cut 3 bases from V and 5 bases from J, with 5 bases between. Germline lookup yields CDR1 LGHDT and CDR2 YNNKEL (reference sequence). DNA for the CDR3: TGTGCCAGCAGCCACCTCAACGAGCAGTACTTC. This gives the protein CASSHLNEQYF.